The 25 T cell receptor beta chains in this list originate from one sample, sequenced in a study of OX40 agonist ivuxolimab in advanced cancers. Using immunoSEQ multiplex PCR, the repertoire was profiled, and TCRdb retains in-frame clones only, with some absent. The sample consists of 90,000 or so clones, roughly nine tenths of them appearing once. Sequencing was performed on CD4+ or CD8+ T cells sorted from blood, taken in a trial of the OX40 agonist ivuxolimab. These receptors all stem from an adult with an advanced solid tumor such as melanoma, head and neck, liver or kidney cancer.

This chain links TRBV28 with TRBJ2-7; maybe TRBD1 (5 bases). V was cut by 7 bases and J by 7 bases, with 17 bases left in between. CDR1 MDHEN and CDR2 SYDVKM come from the germline V gene. The CDR3 runs to 13 residues. In nucleotides, the CDR3 is TGTGCCAGCACCAGTTTAGGGGCGTCGGAGCAGTACTTC. The encoded protein is CASTSLGASEQYF.

This sequence joins TRBV5-6 and TRBJ2-7, with D maybe TRBD2 (5 bases). Germline V CDR1 and CDR2: SGHDT, YYEEEE. V shed 1 base and J shed 3 bases, with 8 bases lying between them. CDR3 size: 13 residues. The CDR3 DNA reads as TGTGCCAGCAGCTTGTCAGAGGGCTACGAGCAGTACTTC. This sequence encodes CASSLSEGYEQYF.

The chain joins TRBV29-1 to TRBJ2-7, with D perhaps assigned TRBD1 or TRBD2 (6 bases each). The ends were cut back, 7 bases at V and 0 bases at J, with 10 bases in the middle. Germline V gene lookup returns CDR1 SQVTM and CDR2 ANQGSEA. The CDR3 is 12 residues long. CDR3 sequence (DNA): TGCAGCGCCGAGGGGGGCTCCTACGAGCAGTACTTC. Translation: CSAEGGSYEQYF.

This clone was detected a few times. The chain uses TRBV30 and TRBJ1-1; 7 bases align to TRBD1. V was clipped by 3 bases and J by 6 bases; unmatched bases: 4. CDR1 GTSNPN and CDR2 SVGIG come from the germline V gene (reference sequence). The CDR3 totals 12 residues. Here the CDR3 reads CAWSGQGAEAFF. In DNA form, the CDR3 reads TGTGCCTGGAGCGGTCAGGGGGCTGAAGCTTTCTTT. The full variable domain, its missing parts supplied by reference TRBV30 and TRBJ1-1, is SQTIHQWPATLVQPVGSPLSLECTVEGTSNPNLYWYRQAAGRGLQLLFYSVGIGQISSEVPQNLSASRPQDRQFILSSKKLLLSDSGFYLCAWSGQGAEAFFGQGTRLTVV.

V and J are TRBV10-3 and TRBJ1-2; D is perhaps TRBD1 (6 bases). Germline V gene lookup returns CDR1 ENHRY and CDR2 SYGVKD. Deletions cut 3 bases from V and 8 bases from J, with 10 bases between. The CDR3 has 12 residues. In DNA form, the CDR3 reads TGTGCCATCAGTGATTTCGGGGGCGGCTACACCTTC. It codes for CAISDFGGGYTF.

In DNA, the CDR3 is TGTGCCAGCAGCTCCGGAGATACGCCCTATTTT. Amino acids: CASSSGDTPYF. The V call is TRBV11-1, the J call TRBJ2-3, with D hard to call. V was cut by 4 bases and J by 15 bases, with 14 bases left in between. In germline, CDR1 is SGHAT, CDR2 FQDESV (reference sequence). The CDR3 spans 11 residues.

The J gene is TRBJ2-1, the V gene TRBV30; 7 bases map to TRBD1. CDR3 length equals 12 residues. V trimming: 2 bases; J trimming: 8 bases; junction bases outside the gene matches: 3. Germline V gene data show CDR1 as GTSNPN and CDR2 as SVGIG (reference sequence). CDR3 loop: CAWSYRGYEQFF. The CDR3, as DNA: TGTGCCTGGAGTTACAGGGGCTATGAGCAGTTCTTC.

This chain connects TRBV7-9 to TRBJ2-4, with no clear D. Trimming removed 2 bases at V and 6 bases at J, with 8 bases between. Per the germline V gene, CDR1 is SEHNR and CDR2 is FQNEAQ (reference sequence). This CDR3 has 13 residues. The DNA of the CDR3 is TGTGCCAGCAGCTTACCTGACACAAACATTCAGTACTTC. Amino acids: CASSLPDTNIQYF. The whole variable domain, filled in from reference TRBV7-9 and TRBJ2-4, reads DTGVSQNPRHKITKRGQNVTFRCDPISEHNRLYWYRQTLGQGPEFLTYFQNEAQLEKSRLLSDRFSAERPKGSFSTLEIQRTEQGDSAMYLCASSLPDTNIQYFGAGTRLSVL.

The rearrangement uses TRBV10-3 and TRBJ2-7; 10 nucleotides align to TRBD1. Germline V gives CDR1 ENHRY, CDR2 SYGVKD. This CDR3 has 12 amino acids. V lost 6 bases and J lost 5; bases outside the gene matches: 1. CDR3 nucleotide sequence: TGTGCCATCAGGGGGACAGGGGACGAGCAGTACGTC. It yields the protein CAIRGTGDEQYV.

The V call is TRBV7-9, the J call TRBJ2-5; 8 bases line up with TRBD2. The CDR3 has 14 residues. CDR1 is SEHNR and CDR2 is FQNEAQ in the germline V gene (reference sequence). The junction had 7 bases not matched to a gene; V was cut back by 5 bases and J by 5 bases. The CDR3 DNA reads as TGTGCCAGCAGCCGGGAGGGGCCGAGGGAGACCCAGTACTTC. Translation gives CASSREGPRETQYF.

The gene calls are TRBV6-1 and TRBJ1-1; 7 bases are a match to TRBD1. From germline, CDR1 is MNHNS and CDR2 SASEGT. V gave up 3 bases and J gave up 1 base; unmatched junction bases: 11. The CDR3 contains 17 residues. The CDR3 loop is CASSDRRGGRGNTEAFF. DNA for the CDR3: TGTGCCAGCAGTGATCGACGAGGGGGCAGAGGGAACACTGAAGCTTTCTTT.

This clone has only one observation. V and J are TRBV11-2 and TRBJ2-3; D remains ambiguous. There are 15 residues in the CDR3. Germline V gene sequence: CDR1 SGHAT, CDR2 FQNNGV. V was shortened by 4 bases and J by 0 bases, with 11 bases between the two germline ends. This CDR3 is CASSSLALSTDTQYF. CDR3 in DNA: TGTGCCAGCAGCTCCCTCGCCCTAAGCACAGATACGCAGTATTTT. Full variable domain (outside the CDR3, taken from reference TRBV11-2 and TRBJ2-3): EAGVAQSPRYKIIEKRQSVAFWCNPISGHATLYWYQQILGQGPKLLIQFQNNGVVDDSQLPKDRFSAERLKGVDSTLKIQPAKLEDSAVYLCASSSLALSTDTQYFGPGTRLTVL.

The chain is built from TRBV7-9 and TRBJ2-7; the D is unclear. The CDR3 is 11 residues long. V shed 5 bases and J shed 6 bases, with 8 bases lying between them. Germline V gene lookup returns CDR1 SEHNR and CDR2 FQNEAQ (reference sequence). CDR3 loop: CASSPGVEQYF. The CDR3 DNA follows: TGTGCCAGCAGCCCTGGGGTCGAGCAGTACTTC.

The J gene is TRBJ1-4, the V gene TRBV30; the D gene is possibly TRBD1 (5 bases). Trimming cost V 0 bases and J 5 bases, with 13 bases left between them. The length of the CDR3 is 15 residues. Germline V gene data show CDR1 as GTSNPN and CDR2 as SVGIG (reference sequence). The CDR3 sequence: CAWSVRGRTNEKLFF. CDR3 nucleotide sequence: TGTGCCTGGAGTGTACGGGGACGGACAAATGAAAAACTGTTTTTT.

The V and J genes are TRBV5-5 and TRBJ2-7; 10 bases agree with TRBD1. The CDR3 loop spans 13 amino acids. Losses at the gene ends were 7 bases for V and 6 bases for J; bases not matched to a gene: 7. The V gene's germline CDR1 is SGHKS and CDR2 YYEKEE (reference sequence). CDR3 loop: CASRPGQGLEQYF. In DNA form, the CDR3 reads TGTGCCAGCCGTCCGGGACAGGGGCTCGAGCAGTACTTC.

This clone was picked up one time. V and J are TRBV9 and TRBJ2-3; TRBD2 is a possible D gene (6 bases). The germline CDR1 and CDR2 sequences are SGDLS and YYNGEE. The ends were cut back, 3 bases at V and 2 bases at J, with 13 bases in the middle. The CDR3 sequence is 15 residues long. CDR3 amino acids: CASSAEGGYTDTQYF. The CDR3 DNA follows: TGTGCCAGCAGCGCGGAGGGCGGGTACACAGATACGCAGTATTTT.

The gene calls are TRBV15 and TRBJ2-1; 7 bases match TRBD2. This CDR3 is 16 amino acids long. Germline V lookup: CDR1 LNHNV, CDR2 YYDKDF (reference sequence). The junction had 8 bases not matched to a gene; V was cut back by 4 bases and J by 2 bases. The CDR3 loop reads CATSTLTSATYNEQFF. As DNA, the CDR3 is TGTGCCACCAGCACGTTAACTAGCGCTACCTACAATGAGCAGTTCTTC.

V gene TRBV27 combines with J gene TRBJ2-1; 7 positions agree with TRBD2. V trimming: 1 base; J trimming: 5 bases; junction bases outside the gene matches: 8. Germline-derived CDR1 and CDR2 are MNHEY and SMNVEV (reference sequence). The CDR3 consists of 16 residues. This chain's CDR3 is CASSLLAGASNNEQFF. CDR3 bases: TGTGCCAGCAGTTTATTGGCGGGAGCTTCGAACAATGAGCAGTTCTTC.

This clone was picked up one time. The V call is TRBV4-1, the J call TRBJ1-5; maybe TRBD1 (5 bases). Looked up from germline, CDR1 is MGHRA and CDR2 is YSYEKL. Trimming cost V 4 bases and J 7 bases, with 11 bases left between them. The CDR3 length is 13 residues. The CDR3 nucleotides read TGCGCCAGCAGCCTAAGGGGAAACCAGCCCCAGCATTTT. It yields the protein CASSLRGNQPQHF.

The chain carries TRBV30 and TRBJ2-7; no firm D call. Trimming removed 2 bases at V and 3 bases at J, with 8 bases between. The CDR3 is 12 amino acids. CDR1 is GTSNPN and CDR2 is SVGIG in the germline V gene (reference sequence). The CDR3: CAWSSDGYEQYF. In DNA form, the CDR3 reads TGTGCCTGGAGTTCGGACGGCTACGAGCAGTACTTC.

The rearrangement uses TRBV29-1 and TRBJ2-3; 9 positions agree with TRBD2. Germline loops: CDR1 SQVTM, CDR2 ANQGSEA. The CDR3 covers 14 residues. The trim removed 1 base at V and 3 bases at J, leaving 2 bases unmatched. CDR3 residues: CSVEGLAETDTQYF. CDR3 in DNA: TGCAGCGTTGAAGGACTAGCGGAGACAGATACGCAGTATTTT.

The chain uses TRBV9 and TRBJ2-2, with D perhaps matching TRBD2 (6 bases). The V and J ends lost 3 bases and 4 bases respectively, with 13 bases between them. CDR1 is SGDLS and CDR2 is YYNGEE in the germline V gene. This CDR3 spans 15 amino acids. This chain's CDR3 is CASSGLGGSTGELFF. CDR3 DNA sequence: TGTGCCAGCAGCGGACTAGGTGGGAGCACCGGGGAGCTGTTTTTT.

This sequence joins TRBV30 and TRBJ2-1; perhaps D is TRBD1 or TRBD2 (7 bases each). The CDR3 length is 15 residues. V was trimmed by 5 bases and J by 2 bases, leaving 16 bases between them. Germline V gene lookup returns CDR1 GTSNPN and CDR2 SVGIG (reference sequence). CDR3 in DNA: TGTGCCTGGGCGGGAGTTGGGACAGCCTACAATGAGCAGTTCTTC. Translating it yields CAWAGVGTAYNEQFF.

This chain joins TRBV13 and TRBJ2-1; TRBD2 might be the D (6 bases). This CDR3 contains 16 residues. Trimming left V 5 bases short and J 3 bases short, with 17 bases between. The germline V gene encodes CDR1 PRHDT and CDR2 FYEKMQ (reference sequence). CDR3 sequence: CASSPRRGDIYNEQFF. For the CDR3, the DNA is TGTGCCAGCAGCCCCCGGCGGGGAGACATCTACAATGAGCAGTTCTTC. The full variable domain, rest sourced from reference TRBV13 and TRBJ2-1, is AAGVIQSPRHLIKEKRETATLKCYPIPRHDTVYWYQQGPGQDPQFLISFYEKMQSDKGSIPDRFSAQQFSDYHSELNMSSLELGDSALYFCASSPRRGDIYNEQFFGPGTRLTVL.

There are a few counts of this clone. This chain connects TRBV7-9 to TRBJ1-2, with 7 bases matching TRBD1. The germline V gene has CDR1 SEHNR and CDR2 FQNEAQ (reference sequence). The CDR3 runs to 14 residues. J lost 2 bases, V lost 6 bases, and 6 bases had no gene match. DNA for the CDR3: TGTGCCAGCAGTTACGCGGACAGGAACTATGGCTACACCTTC. It translates to CASSYADRNYGYTF.